The 28 T cell receptor beta chains in this list originate from one sample, sequenced in a study of T cell responses to AZD1222 COVID-19 vaccine. Method: immunoSEQ multiplex PCR; TCRdb's copy keeps in-frame clones and lacks some. Of some 90,000 clones in the sample, approximately 90% were seen once. Sequenced material: peripheral blood, taken on day 0 of AZD1222 vaccination. All receptors come from an adult in good health.

The chain is built from TRBV27 and TRBJ1-2; TRBD1 matches at 9 bases. The junction had 14 bases not matched to a gene; V was cut back by 5 bases and J by 4 bases. Germline V gives CDR1 MNHEY, CDR2 SMNVEV (reference sequence). This CDR3 contains 17 residues. The CDR3 bases are TGTGCCAGCAGTAACGGACAGGGGCTCGGCAAATTCTATGGCTACACCTTC. Translating it yields CASSNGQGLGKFYGYTF.

The rearrangement uses TRBV18 and TRBJ1-1; D gene uncertain. Trimming shortened V by 3 bases and J by 1 base, and 9 bases separated the two germline ends. The CDR3 extends over 14 amino acids. CDR1 is KGHSH, CDR2 LQKENI, per germline. The CDR3 loop is CASSPLRANTEAFF. The CDR3 DNA follows: TGTGCCAGCTCACCGCTGCGCGCGAACACTGAAGCTTTCTTT.

The genes are TRBV9 and TRBJ1-1, with 9 bases that match TRBD1. Germline V lookup: CDR1 SGDLS, CDR2 YYNGEE. The CDR3 spans 14 residues. V dropped 4 bases and J dropped 3; count of bases not matched to a gene: 4. CDR3 sequence reads: CASSQQGADTEAFF. DNA of the CDR3: TGTGCCAGCAGCCAACAGGGGGCCGACACTGAAGCTTTCTTT.

The chain joins TRBV6-5 to TRBJ1-1, with a tentative D call TRBD1 (5 bases). From germline, CDR1 is MNHEY and CDR2 SVGAGI. The CDR3 is 15 amino acids. The V end was cut by 8 bases, the J end by 1 base, with 17 bases between. The DNA of the CDR3 is TGTGCCAGCTCAAACCCACAGGTAACGAACACTGAAGCTTTCTTT. Its translation: CASSNPQVTNTEAFF.

Note on this clone: One junction end disagrees with the germline gene, perhaps due to a read error. The chain is built from TRBV10-3 and TRBJ2-4; 7 bases map to TRBD1. The CDR3 has 13 residues. Germline CDR1 and CDR2: ENHRY and SYGVKD. CDR3 protein: CAIRGTAENIQYF. The CDR3 DNA reads TGTGCCATCAGGGGGACAGCCGAAAACATTCAGTACTTC.

The V call is TRBV7-2, the J call TRBJ2-7; D unresolved. The length of the CDR3 is 12 residues. Trimming removed 0 bases at V and 4 bases at J, with 4 bases between. Germline V CDR1 and CDR2: SGHTA, FQGNSA. In DNA form, the CDR3 reads TGTGCCAGCAGCTTAGCCCTTTACGAGCAGTACTTC. As protein: CASSLALYEQYF. The whole variable domain, filled in from reference TRBV7-2 and TRBJ2-7, reads GAGVSQSPSNKVTEKGKDVELRCDPISGHTALYWYRQSLGQGLEFLIYFQGNSAPDKSGLPSDRFSAERTGGSVSTLTIQRTQQEDSAVYLCASSLALYEQYFGPGTRLTVT.

This chain connects TRBV2 to TRBJ1-5; TRBD1 matches at 7 bases. Germline values: CDR1 SNHLY, CDR2 FYNNEI. After removal of 10 bases from V and 7 bases from J, the junction contained 16 bases not matched to a gene. The length of the CDR3 is 15 residues. The CDR3 loop is CATTADRTFGQPQHF. The CDR3 nucleotides read TGTGCCACTACCGCGGACAGGACCTTCGGACAGCCCCAGCATTTT.

The chain couples TRBV11-3 to TRBJ2-1; 7 bases are shared with TRBD1. CDR1 is SGHNT and CDR2 is YENEEA in the germline V gene. V gave up 0 bases and J gave up 0 bases; unmatched junction bases: 2. This CDR3 is built from 16 residues. CDR3 in amino acids: CASSLEGTDSYNEQFF. The CDR3 DNA is TGTGCCAGCAGCTTAGAAGGGACAGACTCCTACAATGAGCAGTTCTTC.

This chain connects TRBV5-1 to TRBJ1-3, with 7 bases identical to TRBD1. Germline trimming cut 1 base from V and 0 bases from J; bases unmatched to any gene: 4. This CDR3 has 16 amino acids. Germline V gene sequence: CDR1 SGHRS, CDR2 YFSETQ. CDR3 residues: CASSLRQGNSGNTIYF. CDR3 sequence (DNA): TGCGCCAGCAGCTTGAGACAGGGAAACTCTGGAAACACCATATATTTT. Using reference TRBV5-1 and TRBJ1-3 for the parts outside the CDR3, the full variable domain is KAGVTQTPRYLIKTRGQQVTLSCSPISGHRSVSWYQQTPGQGLQFLFEYFSETQRNKGNFPGRFSGRQFSNSRSEMNVSTLELGDSALYLCASSLRQGNSGNTIYFGEGSWLTVV.

CDR3 loop: CASSVGQGGTGELFF. CDR3 nucleotides: TGTGCCAGCAGCGTGGGACAGGGAGGAACCGGGGAGCTGTTTTTT. The chain carries TRBV9 and TRBJ2-2, with 9 bases aligning to TRBD1. Germline CDR1 is SGDLS and CDR2 is YYNGEE. The CDR3 spans 15 residues. The V gene end was trimmed by 2 bases and the J gene end by 5 bases; junction bases not matched to a gene: 4. Together with reference TRBV9 and TRBJ2-2, the CDR3 gives the full variable domain: DSGVTQTPKHLITATGQRVTLRCSPRSGDLSVYWYQQSLDQGLQFLIQYYNGEERAKGNILERFSAQQFPDLHSELNLSSLELGDSALYFCASSVGQGGTGELFFGEGSRLTVL.

The rearrangement uses TRBV27 and TRBJ2-1; 11 bases line up with TRBD2. This CDR3 contains 18 residues. The J segment lost 0 bases and the V segment lost 2 bases, leaving 6 bases of the junction unmatched. Per the germline V gene, CDR1 is MNHEY and CDR2 is SMNVEV (reference sequence). In DNA, the CDR3 is TGTGCCAGCAGTTTAGCACTAGCGGGGGCCCTCTCCTACAATGAGCAGTTCTTC. Its protein is CASSLALAGALSYNEQFF.

The V call is TRBV19, the J call TRBJ1-2, with D possibly TRBD1 on 6 matching bases. The CDR3 runs to 13 residues. Trimming removed 5 bases at V and 5 bases at J, with 12 bases between. Germline lookup yields CDR1 LNHDA and CDR2 SQIVND (reference sequence). DNA of the CDR3: TGTGCCAGTAGTGCACAGGGTTTATATGGCTACACCTTC. It yields the protein CASSAQGLYGYTF.

The chain links TRBV11-2 to TRBJ2-5; the match to TRBD1 covers 8 bases. In germline, CDR1 is SGHAT, CDR2 FQNNGV. V lost 5 bases, J lost 4 bases, and 9 bases stayed unmatched. The CDR3 sequence is 15 residues long. CDR3 amino acids: CASSLFSGGGETQYF. As DNA, the CDR3 is TGTGCCAGCAGCCTCTTCTCAGGGGGCGGAGAGACCCAGTACTTC.

The J gene is TRBJ1-1, the V gene TRBV21-1. TRBV21-1 is marked as a pseudogene. CDR3 length: 14 residues. CDR3 DNA sequence: TGTGCCAGCACTGGACGGGTCGAGAACACTGAAGCTTTCTTT. It yields the protein CASTGRVENTEAFF.

The chain uses TRBV18 and TRBJ2-1; the D gene is possibly TRBD2 (7 bases). V was shortened by 0 bases and J by 6 bases, with 15 bases between the two germline ends. The CDR3 has 16 amino acids. The germline V gene has CDR1 KGHSH and CDR2 LQKENI. The CDR3: CASSPPGGGRGNEQFF. CDR3 in DNA: TGTGCCAGCTCACCACCTGGGGGGGGGCGAGGCAATGAGCAGTTCTTC.

This chain uses TRBV12-3 or TRBV12-4 with TRBJ2-1, with D tentatively TRBD2 (6 bases). Between the trimmed V and J ends, which lost 7 bases and 5 bases, there was a span of 12 bases. The CDR3 is made up of 13 amino acids. This chain's CDR3 is CASTRGMNNEQFF. The CDR3 region has the DNA TGTGCCAGCACTCGGGGGATGAACAATGAGCAGTTCTTC.

Note on this clone: The junction and the germline gene differ at one end; a read error may be behind it. The chain is built from TRBV18 and TRBJ1-4; 7 bases agree with TRBD1. Germline CDR1 and CDR2: KGHSH and LQKENI. The CDR3 extends over 16 amino acids. This CDR3 is CASSSPQGTGNEKLFF. CDR3 DNA sequence: TGTGCCAGCTCATCACCACAGGGGACGGGTAATGAAAAACTGTTTTTT. Filled out from reference TRBV18 and TRBJ1-4, the complete variable domain reads NAGVMQNPRHLVRRRGQEARLRCSPMKGHSHVYWYRQLPEEGLKFMVYLQKENIIDESGMPKERFSAEFPKEGPSILRIQQVVRGDSAAYFCASSSPQGTGNEKLFFGSGTQLSVL.

This chain joins TRBV3-1 (or the pseudogene TRBV3-2) and TRBJ2-7; D gene ambiguous. Germline loops: CDR1 LGHDT, CDR2 YNNKEL (reference sequence). Trimming stripped 4 bases from V and 4 bases from J, with 17 bases between. The CDR3 extends over 15 amino acids. CDR3 nucleotide sequence: TGTGCCAGCAGCCCTTGGATGGTTGCCCATTACGAGCAGTACTTC. Translated: CASSPWMVAHYEQYF.

The chain has TRBV5-4 and TRBJ2-3; 10 positions match TRBD1. CDR3 length equals 17 residues. The germline gives CDR1 SGHNT, CDR2 YYREEE (reference sequence). J lost 0 bases, V lost 4 bases, and 8 bases had no gene match. CDR3 nucleotides: TGTGCCAGCAGCAAGGGACAGGGGACAACTAGCACAGATACGCAGTATTTT. Translation: CASSKGQGTTSTDTQYF.

This chain joins TRBV13 and TRBJ2-7; the match to TRBD2 covers 10 bases. CDR1 is PRHDT and CDR2 is FYEKMQ in the germline V gene (reference sequence). The length of the CDR3 is 15 residues. V dropped 1 base and J dropped 5; count of bases not matched to a gene: 5. CDR3 DNA: TGTGCCAGCAGCTTAGTGGGACTAGCGAGCCACGAGCAGTACTTC. It translates to CASSLVGLASHEQYF.

CDR3 coding DNA: TGTGCCAGTAGTACCGGACAGGGCGGACAGCCCCAGCATTTT. Its translation: CASSTGQGGQPQHF. The chain carries TRBV19 and TRBJ1-5, with 8 bases that match TRBD1. CDR1 and CDR2 (germline): LNHDA, SQIVND (reference sequence). V trimming: 4 bases; J trimming: 7 bases; junction bases outside the gene matches: 6. CDR3 length: 14 amino acids. The complete variable domain, with remaining parts taken from reference TRBV19 and TRBJ1-5, reads DGGITQSPKYLFRKEGQNVTLSCEQNLNHDAMYWYRQDPGQGLRLIYYSQIVNDFQKGDIAEGYSVSREKKESFPLTVTSAQKNPTAFYLCASSTGQGGQPQHFGDGTRLSIL.

The chain uses TRBV6-6 and TRBJ1-1; the match to TRBD1 covers 8 bases. V trimming: 5 bases; J trimming: 7 bases; junction bases outside the gene matches: 3. CDR1 is MNHNY, CDR2 SVGAGI, per germline (reference sequence). The CDR3 extends over 12 amino acids. The CDR3 sequence: CASSLTGVEAFF. In nucleotides, the CDR3 is TGTGCCAGCAGTCTGACAGGGGTTGAAGCTTTCTTT.

This chain connects TRBV19 to TRBJ1-6, with no clear D. The CDR3 spans 15 residues. V lost 6 bases to trimming and J lost 6 bases, with 15 bases between them. Germline V gene lookup returns CDR1 LNHDA and CDR2 SQIVND (reference sequence). In DNA, the CDR3 is TGTGCCAGTAGCCTCGGAGGGCTCGGTAATTCACCCCTCCACTTT. Its translation is CASSLGGLGNSPLHF.

A remark on this clone: Germline is not matched at one junction end, which may reflect a read error. The chain has TRBV28 and TRBJ2-5, with a possible D match to TRBD1 (7 bases). CDR1 is MDHEN and CDR2 is SYDVKM in the germline V gene. This CDR3 has 15 amino acids. The DNA of the CDR3 is TGTGCCTGCAGGGGGTCCGGAGGGTCGCCAGAGACCCAGTACTTC. Translated: CACRGSGGSPETQYF.

A note on this clone: A junction end diverges from the germline sequence, so it may reflect a read error. The gene calls are TRBV10-1 and TRBJ2-5; D possibly corresponds to TRBD1 (6 bases). The germline V gene has CDR1 WNHNN and CDR2 SYGVQD (reference sequence). The CDR3 is 13 residues long. The CDR3 spells CPSSRQVQETQYF. The CDR3 DNA follows: TGCCCCAGCAGTCGACAGGTCCAAGAGACCCAGTACTTC.

This rearrangement joins TRBV25-1 to TRBJ1-5; no definite D call. Per the germline V gene, CDR1 is MGHDK and CDR2 is SYGVNS. CDR3 size: 14 residues. Trimming removed 4 bases at V and 5 bases at J, with 12 bases between. The CDR3 sequence is CASSAHRLDQPQHF. CDR3 sequence (DNA): TGTGCCAGCAGTGCCCATCGACTGGATCAGCCCCAGCATTTT. Looking up the rest from reference TRBV25-1 and TRBJ1-5 gives the full variable domain: EADIYQTPRYLVIGTGKKITLECSQTMGHDKMYWYQQDPGMELHLIHYSYGVNSTEKGDLSSESTVSRIRTEHFPLTLESARPSHTSQYLCASSAHRLDQPQHFGDGTRLSIL.

Points on this clone: Distinct nucleotide sequences in the sample also encode this CDR3. The rearrangement uses TRBV2 and TRBJ2-2, with 11 bases that match TRBD2. Germline V CDR1 and CDR2: SNHLY, FYNNEI. V dropped 5 bases and J dropped 4; count of bases not matched to a gene: 6. The CDR3 extends over 16 amino acids. The CDR3 DNA reads TGTGCCAGCAGTACTAGCGGGGGATCTGGCACCGGGGAGCTGTTTTTT. Translation: CASSTSGGSGTGELFF.

The chain uses TRBV7-2 and TRBJ1-5; 7 bases map to TRBD1. The CDR3 runs 15 residues. J was trimmed by 5 bases and V by 3 bases; bases with no gene match: 7. The germline CDR1 and CDR2 sequences are SGHTA and FQGNSA. The DNA for the CDR3 is TGTGCCAGCAGCTTGAAAGGGGGCTTATATCAGCCCCAGCATTTT. Encoded protein: CASSLKGGLYQPQHF. The full variable domain, rest sourced from reference TRBV7-2 and TRBJ1-5, is GAGVSQSPSNKVTEKGKDVELRCDPISGHTALYWYRQSLGQGLEFLIYFQGNSAPDKSGLPSDRFSAERTGGSVSTLTIQRTQQEDSAVYLCASSLKGGLYQPQHFGDGTRLSIL.